These 7 T cell receptor beta chains were all obtained from the same sample, sequenced in a study of T cells after yellow fever vaccination. TCRdb ran MiXCR on the 5' RACE reads and lists one entry per CDR3 protein. The table shows under 600,000 distinct CDR3 sequences, with 20% to 25% occurring only once. This specimen was PBMCs, taken roughly 20 days after the first yellow fever vaccination. The receptor set was obtained from a man aged 18 to 35 who received the YFV17D yellow fever vaccine.

The chain employs TRBV7-2 and TRBJ2-2, with D unresolved. The germline V gene encodes CDR1 SGHTA and CDR2 FQGNSA. Trimming stripped 4 bases from V and 6 bases from J, with 9 bases between. This CDR3 has 13 amino acids. CDR3 residues: CASSWLGPGELFF. For the CDR3, the DNA is TGTGCCAGCAGCTGGCTAGGTCCCGGGGAGCTGTTTTTT.

The chain couples TRBV18 to TRBJ1-1; 7 nucleotides agree with TRBD1. The CDR3 loop spans 14 amino acids. V gave up 4 bases and J gave up 3 bases; unmatched junction bases: 5. Per the germline V gene, CDR1 is KGHSH and CDR2 is LQKENI. In DNA, the CDR3 is TGTGCCAGCTCACGTCAAGACAGGGACACTGAAGCTTTCTTT. Its translation: CASSRQDRDTEAFF.

Only a few counts were recorded for this clonotype. CDR3 protein: CASSRSPQDNEQFF. The CDR3, as DNA: TGCGCCAGCAGCAGATCCCCCCAGGACAATGAGCAGTTCTTC. The chain employs TRBV5-1 and TRBJ2-1; unclear D gene. The germline V gene encodes CDR1 SGHRS and CDR2 YFSETQ. This CDR3 has 14 amino acids. V was clipped by 4 bases and J by 5 bases, with 13 bases between them.

V usage is TRBV10-3 and J usage is TRBJ2-7; perhaps D is TRBD1 or TRBD2 (5 bases each). Germline V gene sequence: CDR1 ENHRY, CDR2 SYGVKD. The CDR3 spans 13 residues. V lost 6 bases to trimming and J lost 2 bases, with 11 bases between them. The CDR3: CAIRGTDAYEQYF. The CDR3 DNA is TGTGCCATCAGGGGGACGGACGCCTACGAGCAGTACTTC.

The CDR3 nucleotides are TGTGCCAGCAGCCAAGGGATCCGGCCGTACTATGGCTACACCTTC. The encoded protein is CASSQGIRPYYGYTF. This rearrangement joins TRBV3-1 to TRBJ1-2; unclear D gene. Between the trimmed V and J ends, which lost 1 base and 3 bases, there was a span of 12 bases. The CDR3 length is 15 residues. Germline values: CDR1 LGHDT, CDR2 YNNKEL (reference sequence).

This clonotype has a handful of counts. The chain has TRBV7-6 and TRBJ2-1, with 10 nucleotides matching TRBD2. V was pared by 2 bases and J by 4 bases, with 5 bases of the junction left unmatched. Germline V gives CDR1 SGHVS, CDR2 FNYEAQ. The CDR3 loop spans 16 amino acids. The CDR3 DNA reads as TGTGCCAGCAGCTTATTTTTAGCGGGGGGTTACAATGAGCAGTTCTTC. Its protein is CASSLFLAGGYNEQFF.

There are a few counts of this clonotype. The chain is built from TRBV4-3 and TRBJ2-2, with 12 bases aligning to TRBD1. J was trimmed by 6 bases and V by 4 bases; bases with no gene match: 3. In germline, CDR1 is LGHNA, CDR2 YSLEER. CDR3 length equals 15 residues. The CDR3: CASSLRDRGPGELFF. The CDR3 nucleotides are TGCGCCAGCAGCCTCCGGGACAGGGGGCCCGGGGAGCTGTTTTTT.